The table lists the clone carrying this TCR beta chain with many counts. PBMCs stored at -80 C, 2 million in total, were the source of the unsorted libraries. The data derive from a study of neurological immune-mediated disorders. Study-level background: A relapsing-remitting course was seen in about 90% of the roughly 34 multiple sclerosis patients and a secondary progressive course in 3.

TCRdb recomputed calls from the 5' RACE reads with MiXCR, one row per CDR3 protein. Of 130,000 or so distinct CDR3 sequences detected, roughly 3.4% appear once; the ten largest clones hold over 1%. The source is a woman between 25 and 40 years old with multiple sclerosis. Sequenced input: PBMCs.

The CDR3 loop is CASSTLIAGPYNEQFF. CDR3 nucleotides: TGTGCCAGCTCCACCCTTATAGCGGGACCATACAATGAGCAGTTCTTC. The chain has TRBV6-2 or TRBV6-3 and TRBJ2-1, with TRBD2 matching over 8 bases. V shed 8 bases, J shed 4 bases, and the junction held 13 bases outside the gene matches. Germline loops: CDR1 MNHEY, CDR2 SVGEGT. CDR3 size: 16 residues.